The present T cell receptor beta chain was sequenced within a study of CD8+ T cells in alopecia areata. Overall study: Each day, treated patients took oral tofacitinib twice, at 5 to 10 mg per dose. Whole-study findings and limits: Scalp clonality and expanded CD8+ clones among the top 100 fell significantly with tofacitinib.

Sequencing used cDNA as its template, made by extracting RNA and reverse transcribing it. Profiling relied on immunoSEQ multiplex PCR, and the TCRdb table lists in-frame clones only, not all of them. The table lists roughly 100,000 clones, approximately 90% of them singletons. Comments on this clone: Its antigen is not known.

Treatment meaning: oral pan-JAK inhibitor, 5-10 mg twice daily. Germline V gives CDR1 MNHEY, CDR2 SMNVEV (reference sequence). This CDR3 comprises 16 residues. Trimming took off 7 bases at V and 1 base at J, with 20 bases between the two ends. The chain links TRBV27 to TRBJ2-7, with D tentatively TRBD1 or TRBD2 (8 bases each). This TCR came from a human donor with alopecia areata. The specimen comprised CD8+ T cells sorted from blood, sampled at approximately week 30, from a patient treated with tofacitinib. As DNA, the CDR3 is TGTGCCAGCACACCCGGGGGGGACAGGCCTTCCTACGAGCAGTACTTC. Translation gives CASTPGGDRPSYEQYF.